Listed here is a single T cell receptor (beta chain). Germline V CDR1 and CDR2: SGHRS, YFSETQ. The ends were cut back, 3 bases at V and 9 bases at J, with 12 bases in the middle. The CDR3 is made up of 13 amino acids. This entry is derived from a study of blood T cells in healthy people across ages. A second roughly 6 to 11 cycle PCR used barcoded and J-beta primers. One entry per CDR3 protein results from TCRdb running MiXCR on the 5' RACE reads. The sample records about 720,000 distinct CDR3 sequences, approximately 21% being singletons. V is TRBV5-1 and J is TRBJ1-4; D is uncertain. This sequence originates from a man aged 70 or older in good health. The sample was blood. The CDR3 DNA sequence: TGCGCCAGCAGCTCCCTAGGCGGGCAAAAACTGTTTTTT. It yields the protein CASSSLGGQKLFF.